This passage covers 2 T cell receptor beta chains from one sample sequenced in a study of blood T cells in healthy people across ages. Sample-barcoded 5' priming and a J-beta primer mix drove a second PCR of roughly 7 to 11 cycles. TCRdb processed the 5' RACE reads anew with MiXCR; each CDR3 protein has one entry. The data hold roughly 800,000 distinct CDR3 sequences, with just under 25% observed a single time. These data were likewise used in another study, on T cells of mothers and their children.

The specimen sequenced was blood. The receptor set was obtained from a boy younger than 18 in good health.

The rearrangement joins TRBV20-1 to TRBJ2-5; 12 bases are a match to TRBD2. With the DNA end fitting TRBJ2-1 better, the J assignment may be wrong. This CDR3 comprises 17 residues. Germline values: CDR1 DFQATT, CDR2 SNEGSKA (reference sequence). The CDR3 reads CSARSASGRVKYNEQFF. The DNA of the CDR3 is TGCAGTGCCCGAAGCGCTAGCGGGAGGGTAAAGTACAATGAGCAGTTCTTC.

This clonotype was counted only a few times. This sequence joins TRBV12-3 or TRBV12-4 and TRBJ2-4, with D maybe TRBD1 (6 bases). Trimming stripped 3 bases from V and 6 bases from J, with 9 bases between. The CDR3 runs to 13 residues. CDR3 nucleotide sequence: TGTGCCAGCAGTTTGGCAGGGGCAAACATTCAGTACTTC. Protein product: CASSLAGANIQYF.